Sequencing of this T cell receptor beta chain was carried out in a study of blood T cell repertoires in COVID-19. Study-level information: COVID-19 samples collected from the United States, Italy and Spain covered acute and convalescent phases.

After removal of 5 bases from V and 3 bases from J, the junction contained 14 bases not matched to a gene. CDR3 length equals 17 residues. CDR1 and CDR2 from the germline V gene are KGHSH and LQKENI. In the authors' methods: The authors estimated nucleated cell counts from reference gene primer amplification. Sequenced by immunoSEQ multiplex PCR; TCRdb stores in-frame clones only, minus some. V and J calls plus clone size are reproduced from that table; the DNA served to infer D and trimming. The table includes approximately 170,000 clones, around 84% detected once. Seattle-derived patients entered the study during active infection and were followed longitudinally.

V gene TRBV18 combines with J gene TRBJ2-7; TRBD1 matches 9 bases. Sequenced sample: peripheral blood. This TCR derives from a woman aged 70-85 years with COVID-19, enrolled during active disease. The CDR3 sequence: CASSTREGQGGFYEQYF. The CDR3 bases are TGTGCCAGCTCAACAAGGGAGGGACAGGGCGGTTTCTACGAGCAGTACTTC.